The following is a T cell receptor beta chain sequence with its context. These data belong to a study of technical replicates of blood from a few donors. Unmatched junction bases numbered 3, after V lost 4 bases and J lost 3 bases. This CDR3 has 14 residues. CDR1 and CDR2 from the germline V gene are SGHTA and FQGNSA. Here immunoSEQ multiplex PCR was the method, and the copy in TCRdb shows in-frame clones only, minus some. The sample contains 75,000 or so clones, approximately 93% of which appear only once. Sequencing input: T cells isolated from PBMCs. This sequence was found in a human donor in good health. The chain combines TRBV7-2 with TRBJ2-7; TRBD2 matches 10 bases. For the CDR3, the DNA is TGTGCCAGCAGCTCCTCTAGCGGGAGCTACGAGCAGTACTTC. As protein: CASSSSSGSYEQYF.